This T cell receptor (beta chain) was recovered during a study of blood T cell repertoires in COVID-19. The overall study: Sources were T cells, B-cell-depleted T cells, or PBMCs; the material itself was cDNA or gDNA.

Per the authors' pipeline: Reference gene primer amplification in the assay estimated nucleated cell counts. TCRdb keeps only in-frame clones here, not all; method: immunoSEQ multiplex PCR. The V and J calls and clone size are taken from that table; D and trimming were inferred from the DNA. The top ten hold around 8% of the sample, which has roughly 190,000 clones, around 85% seen once. The germline CDR1 and CDR2 sequences are MNHNY and SVGAGI (reference sequence). The CDR3 is 15 residues long. The junction had 5 bases not matched to a gene; V was cut back by 4 bases and J by 3 bases. The sample taken for sequencing was peripheral blood. The TCR comes from a woman in her fifties or sixties with acute or convalescent COVID-19. The chain employs TRBV6-6 and TRBJ1-2; 10 bases align to TRBD1. The CDR3 here is CASSSRDRGDYGYTF. The CDR3 coding sequence is TGTGCCAGCAGTTCCCGGGACAGGGGCGACTATGGCTACACCTTC.